The clone carrying this T cell receptor beta chain was observed a handful of times. These data are taken from a study of shared clonotypes between healthy human individuals. The method was immunoSEQ multiplex PCR; TCRdb's version includes in-frame clones alone and lacks a portion of them. The sample lists under 600,000 clones, 70% to 80% occurring once. Each donor was a Caucasian adult residing in Nashville, Tennessee. The CDR3 runs 13 residues. Trimming cost V 4 bases and J 6 bases; bases outside gene matches: 3. Germline loops: CDR1 SGHDN, CDR2 FVKESK. This receptor was taken from a woman aged 40 to 50 in good health. Some clones in this sample may be carry-over from other donors' samples. Sequenced material: PBMCs. The chain has TRBV14 and TRBJ2-3, with 8 bases identical to TRBD2. DNA of the CDR3: TGTGCCAGCAGCCCCGGGAGGGCGGATACGCAGTATTTT. Translated, it gives CASSPGRADTQYF.